These 23 T cell receptor beta chains share one sample of origin, sequenced in a study of T cell clonality in common variable immunodeficiency. Repertoires were generated with immunoSEQ multiplex PCR, while TCRdb's copy carries only in-frame clones and drops some. The record shows under 30,000 clones for this sample, with no singletons present. The sequencing input was peripheral blood mononuclear cells. Receptors were obtained from a person aged 18 to 75 in good health.

This clone was counted at least ten times. The sequenced fragment ends 3 residues before the CDR3 boundary, so the rest is inferred from the germline J gene. The genes are TRBV5-1 and TRBJ2-5, with TRBD2 matching over 15 bases. This CDR3 is 17 amino acids long. The germline V gene has CDR1 SGHRS and CDR2 YFSETQ. V shed 1 base and J 1 base; nucleotides not matched to a gene: 2. Incomplete CDR3 DNA: TGCGCCAGCAGCTTGACGGGACTAGCGGGGGGCCAAGAGACC. Protein product: CASSLTGLAGGQET. The whole CDR3 protein is CASSLTGLAGGQETQYF.

For this clone: The read comes to an end 3 residues before the CDR3 does, leaving the germline J gene to fill in the end. The chain employs TRBV19 and TRBJ1-1; no reliable D call. The CDR3 totals 12 residues. Trimming took off 6 bases at V and 0 bases at J, with 5 bases between the two ends. Looked up from germline, CDR1 is LNHDA and CDR2 is SQIVND (reference sequence). CDR3 protein: CASSEVNTEAFF. CDR3 bases read: TGTGCCAGTAGCGAGGTGAACACTGAA.

This clone was picked up many times. With the read ending 3 residues before the CDR3 end, the germline J gene is used to fill in that end. The V and J genes are TRBV7-7 and TRBJ2-5; TRBD1 is a possible D gene (6 bases). CDR3 length: 16 residues. Trimming cost V 2 bases and J 0 bases, with 13 bases left between them. Germline-derived CDR1 and CDR2 are SSHAT and FNYEAQ (reference sequence). The CDR3: CASSLLAGEYQETQYF. The sequenced CDR3 bases are TGTGCCAGCAGCTTACTGGCAGGGGAGTACCAAGAGACC.

At least ten counts were recorded for this clone. The read ends 3 residues early relative to the CDR3; the germline J gene fills the gap. The rearrangement uses TRBV10-3 and TRBJ1-1; tentatively, D is TRBD1 (6 bases). CDR3 length equals 12 residues. Germline lookup yields CDR1 ENHRY and CDR2 SYGVKD. The part of the CDR3 DNA that was read is TGTGCCATCAGTGGAGTCACAGGGGAA. Translation: CAISGVTGE. The complete CDR3 sequence is CAISGVTGEAFF.

On this clone: The read gets to within 3 residues of the CDR3 end, and the germline J gene fills in the rest. The rearrangement links TRBV20-1 to TRBJ1-2; no definite D call. This CDR3 is built from 15 residues. V lost 0 bases to trimming and J lost 4 bases, with 15 bases between them. Germline V gives CDR1 DFQATT, CDR2 SNEGSKA (reference sequence). CDR3 sequence reads: CSARDTSRNSYGYTF. The covered CDR3 bases are TGCAGTGCTAGAGACACTTCAAGAAATAGCTATGGC.

On this clone: The read ends 3 residues before the CDR3 terminus; that terminus is restored from the germline J gene. V and J are TRBV20-1 and TRBJ1-5; maybe TRBD1 (5 bases). V was trimmed by 6 bases and J by 2 bases, leaving 8 bases between them. CDR3 length: 12 amino acids. The germline V gene has CDR1 DFQATT and CDR2 SNEGSKA (reference sequence). The CDR3 bases that were read are TGCAGTGCGATGACAGGCAATCAGCCC. Amino acid sequence: CSAMTGNQP. The complete CDR3 sequence is CSAMTGNQPQHF.

This clone was seen many times. Read data end 3 residues before the CDR3 end; the end is taken from the germline J gene. This chain links TRBV7-7 with TRBJ2-2; 7 bases are shared with TRBD2. This CDR3 is 17 amino acids long. Germline-derived CDR1 and CDR2 are SSHAT and FNYEAQ (reference sequence). V lost 2 bases and J lost 0; bases outside the gene matches: 6. CDR3 amino acids: CASSLLPSGANTGELFF. The sequenced part of the CDR3 DNA is TGTGCCAGCAGCTTACTGCCGAGCGGGGCGAACACCGGGGAG.

A few counts support this clone. From the germline J gene comes the end of the CDR3, since the read stops 3 residues before it. The chain has TRBV20-1 and TRBJ2-5, with TRBD2 as a possible D gene (5 bases). This CDR3 has 16 amino acids. CDR1 DFQATT and CDR2 SNEGSKA come from the germline V gene (reference sequence). V dropped 5 bases and J dropped 5 bases, with 24 bases sitting between them. The CDR3 reads CSASPTSLGGVETQYF. The covered CDR3 bases are TGCAGTGCTTCTCCAACCTCACTAGGTGGGGTGGAGACC.

The sample holds a few counts of this clone. The CDR3 goes on 3 residues after the read ends, and that part is filled in from the germline J gene. V and J are TRBV5-1 and TRBJ2-7; 7 bases match TRBD1. The CDR3 covers 14 residues. Germline CDR1 reads SGHRS; CDR2 reads YFSETQ. V dropped 4 bases and J dropped 4; count of bases not matched to a gene: 8. The CDR3 DNA, read in part, is TGCGCCAGCAGCGTTGCCGGGACAGAATACGAG. This codes for CASSVAGTEYE. The full CDR3 protein reads CASSVAGTEYEQYF.

This clone was counted many times. The read ends 3 residues before the CDR3 terminus; that terminus is restored from the germline J gene. The rearrangement joins TRBV7-8 to TRBJ2-3; possibly TRBD1 for D (6 bases). Looked up from germline, CDR1 is SGHVS and CDR2 is FQNEAQ. V lost 8 bases and J lost 2, with 14 bases in between. The CDR3 length is 14 residues. The CDR3 region is CASFRGITTDTQYF. The CDR3 DNA, read in part, is TGTGCCAGCTTTAGGGGGATTACCACAGATACG. Full variable domain (missing parts from reference TRBV7-8 and TRBJ2-3): GAGVSQSPRYKVAKRGQDVALRCDPISGHVSLFWYQQALGQGPEFLTYFQNEAQLDKSGLPSDRFFAERPEGSVSTLKIQRTQQEDSAVYLCASFRGITTDTQYFGPGTRLTVL.

In its sample, this clone was seen many times. From the germline J gene comes the end of the CDR3, since the read stops 3 residues before it. This sequence joins TRBV19 and TRBJ1-1, with TRBD1 identical over 8 bases. CDR3 size: 14 residues. With V trimmed by 7 bases and J by 4 bases, 8 bases remained unmatched. Germline V gives CDR1 LNHDA, CDR2 SQIVND (reference sequence). The part of the CDR3 DNA that was read is TGTGCCAGTAACTCCAACGGACAGGGCACTGAA. Translation gives CASNSNGQGTE. The whole CDR3 sequence reads CASNSNGQGTEAFF.

This clone was picked up many times. The CDR3 is cut off 3 residues early in the read; its end comes from the germline J gene. The J gene is TRBJ2-7, the V gene TRBV5-5; 8 bases are shared with TRBD1. The CDR3 extends over 14 amino acids. The V and J ends lost 4 bases and 3 bases, in that order; junction bases with no gene match: 6. The germline V gene has CDR1 SGHKS and CDR2 YYEKEE (reference sequence). The CDR3 DNA, read in part, is TGTGCCAGCAGCATAGGACAGGGTGACTACGAG. Its protein is CASSIGQGDYE. The entire CDR3 reads CASSIGQGDYEQYF.

This clone has at least ten counts. The read ends 3 residues shy of where the CDR3 ends; the end is completed using the germline J gene. V is TRBV5-4 and J is TRBJ1-2; the D is unclear. Trimming removed 1 base from V and 4 bases from J, with 8 bases in between. The CDR3 consists of 13 residues. Per the germline V gene, CDR1 is SGHNT and CDR2 is YYREEE (reference sequence). The sequenced part of the CDR3 DNA is TGTGCCAGCAGCTTGACAGCTTCCTATGGC. Translation: CASSLTASYG. The CDR3, in full, reads CASSLTASYGYTF.

This clone came up many times. The read gets to within 3 residues of the CDR3 end, and the germline J gene fills in the rest. The chain recombines TRBV7-2 with TRBJ1-2; D might be TRBD1 (5 bases). The ends were cut back, 5 bases at V and 4 bases at J, with 8 bases in the middle. The CDR3 has 12 residues. Germline lookup yields CDR1 SGHTA and CDR2 FQGNSA. CDR3 protein: CASSPDTYGYTF. The CDR3 bases that were read are TGTGCCAGCAGCCCGGACACCTATGGC. The entire variable domain, with the rest obtained from reference TRBV7-2 and TRBJ1-2, is as follows: GAGVSQSPSNKVTEKGKDVELRCDPISGHTALYWYRQSLGQGLEFLIYFQGNSAPDKSGLPSDRFSAERTGGSVSTLTIQRTQQEDSAVYLCASSPDTYGYTFGSGTRLTVV.

A word on this clone: The CDR3 end is not reached by the read, which stops 3 residues before it; the germline J gene fills it in. The V gene is TRBV7-9, the J gene TRBJ1-4; 10 nucleotides match TRBD1. This CDR3 is 14 amino acids long. Germline-derived CDR1 and CDR2 are SEHNR and FQNEAQ (reference sequence). Germline trimming cut 6 bases from V and 7 bases from J; bases unmatched to any gene: 5. The sequenced CDR3 bases are TGTGCCAGCAGGTTCGGGGACAGGGGTGAAAAA. Translated, it gives CASRFGDRGEK. The whole CDR3 is CASRFGDRGEKLFF.

Details on this clone: Coverage ceases 3 residues before the CDR3 finishes, and the germline J gene fills in the end. The chain recombines TRBV19 with TRBJ2-2, with a possible D match to TRBD2 (6 bases). In germline, CDR1 is LNHDA, CDR2 SQIVND (reference sequence). Trimming left V 7 bases short and J 1 base short, with 13 bases between. The CDR3 length is 15 residues. The DNA read from the CDR3 is TGTGCCAGTACCCCAGGGCGGGGGAACACCGGGGAG. This translates into CASTPGRGNTGE. The CDR3 as a whole reads CASTPGRGNTGELFF.

This clone was found many times. Sequencing ends 3 residues short of the CDR3 end; the germline J gene provides the rest. V usage is TRBV6-2 or TRBV6-3 and J usage is TRBJ2-7, with 7 positions matching TRBD1. CDR3 size: 15 residues. Germline V gene data show CDR1 as MNHEY and CDR2 as SVGEGT. V lost 2 bases to trimming and J lost 4 bases; unmatched junction nucleotides: 8. CDR3 DNA, as far as it was read: TGTGCCAGCAGTTACGTCCTGAGGGGGCCTTACGAG. It yields the protein CASSYVLRGPYE. The entire CDR3 protein is CASSYVLRGPYEQYF.

This clone was seen at least ten times. Read coverage stops 3 residues before the CDR3 terminus; the germline J gene supplies the remainder. The chain is built from TRBV19 and TRBJ1-6, with D possibly matching TRBD1 (5 bases). This CDR3 has 14 amino acids. Germline assignment: CDR1 LNHDA and CDR2 SQIVND (reference sequence). V lost 3 bases and J lost 7, with 10 bases in between. The sequenced part of the CDR3 DNA is TGTGCCAGTAGTATCAGGGTTAGAAATTCACCC. Protein product: CASSIRVRNSP. The CDR3 reads in full as CASSIRVRNSPLHF.

This clone has ten or more counts. The read terminates 3 residues ahead of where the CDR3 ends, so the germline J gene completes it. The V call is TRBV5-1, the J call TRBJ2-1, with unresolved D. The V end lost 4 bases, the J end lost 5 bases, and 25 bases lay between the germline ends. This CDR3 is built from 18 residues. Germline V CDR1 and CDR2: SGHRS, YFSETQ. The covered CDR3 bases are TGCGCCAGCAGCACCCCCCGGGTGAGCGTCGGTAAAGACAATGAG. Protein sequence: CASSTPRVSVGKDNE. The CDR3 in its entirety is CASSTPRVSVGKDNEQFF.

This clone was seen repeatedly, ten times or more. Read data end 3 residues before the CDR3 end; the end is taken from the germline J gene. The chain employs TRBV7-8 and TRBJ2-7, with 11 bases fitting TRBD2. CDR1 and CDR2 (germline): SGHVS, FQNEAQ. V was pared by 5 bases and J by 3 bases, with 9 bases of the junction left unmatched. The CDR3 spans 16 residues. The CDR3 here is CASSRIGTSGNYEQYF. CDR3 DNA (partial): TGTGCCAGCAGCCGAATAGGGACTAGCGGAAACTACGAG. The full variable domain, rest sourced from reference TRBV7-8 and TRBJ2-7, is GAGVSQSPRYKVAKRGQDVALRCDPISGHVSLFWYQQALGQGPEFLTYFQNEAQLDKSGLPSDRFFAERPEGSVSTLKIQRTQQEDSAVYLCASSRIGTSGNYEQYFGPGTRLTVT.

This clone was counted many times. Incomplete CDR3 DNA: TGCAGCGTTGAGAAGGGACAGGGGGCGAGCGAG. Its protein is CSVEKGQGASE. The CDR3, in full, reads CSVEKGQGASEQYF. The chain has TRBV29-1 and TRBJ2-7; 12 positions agree with TRBD1. The read comes to an end 3 residues before the CDR3 does, leaving the germline J gene to fill in the end. Germline V gene data show CDR1 as SQVTM and CDR2 as ANQGSEA. V lost 3 bases to trimming and J lost 6 bases; unmatched junction nucleotides: 6. The CDR3 has 14 amino acids.

This clone was recorded at least ten times. From the germline J gene comes the end of the CDR3, since the read stops 3 residues before it. The chain recombines TRBV2 with TRBJ1-2; D is unresolved. V shed 9 bases and J shed 5 bases, with 16 bases lying between them. The CDR3 runs 13 residues. CDR1 and CDR2 from the germline V gene are SNHLY and FYNNEI. This CDR3 reads CARPDPGGYGYTF. CDR3 DNA, as far as it was read: TGTGCCAGACCTGACCCTGGCGGTTATGGC.

Regarding this clone: The read halts 3 residues ahead of the CDR3 end, with the missing end drawn from the germline J gene. The chain carries TRBV7-8 and TRBJ1-3; a possible D gene is TRBD1 (6 bases). Germline CDR1 SGHVS, CDR2 FQNEAQ. With 5 bases removed from V and 2 bases from J, the gap between germline ends came to 13 bases. The CDR3 is made up of 15 amino acids. CDR3 protein: CASSARGTPGNTIYF. CDR3 DNA (partial): TGTGCCAGCAGCGCGCGCGGGACACCTGGAAACACC.